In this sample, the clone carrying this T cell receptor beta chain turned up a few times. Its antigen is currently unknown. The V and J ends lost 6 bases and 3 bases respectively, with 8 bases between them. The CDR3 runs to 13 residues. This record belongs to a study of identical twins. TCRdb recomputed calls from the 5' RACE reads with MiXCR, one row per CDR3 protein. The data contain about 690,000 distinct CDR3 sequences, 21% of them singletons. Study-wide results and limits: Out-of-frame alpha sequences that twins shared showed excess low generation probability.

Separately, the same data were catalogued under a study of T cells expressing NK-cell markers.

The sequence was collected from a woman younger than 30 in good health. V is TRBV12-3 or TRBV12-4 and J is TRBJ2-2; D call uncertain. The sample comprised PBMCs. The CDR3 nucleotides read TGTGCCAGCAGGCCCGGATACACCGGGGAGCTGTTTTTT. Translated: CASRPGYTGELFF.